This record looks at one T cell receptor (beta chain) sequence and its context. V trimming: 4 bases; J trimming: 3 bases; junction bases outside the gene matches: 3. CDR3 length: 15 amino acids. Library preparation (for TCRbeta) was performed with unique molecular identifiers. MiXCR, applied by TCRdb to the PCR reads, yields one record per CDR3 protein. The data show nearly 400,000 distinct CDR3 sequences, around 21% seen once. These data come from a study of T-cell reconstitution after alpha-beta-depleted transplantation in children. The sequencing here drew on PBMCs from the stem cell graft donor, taken from the stem cell graft. This rearrangement joins TRBV12-3 or TRBV12-4 to TRBJ2-5, with 12 bases matching TRBD2. This TCR derives from a human donor who donated a stem cell graft to a child with acute myeloid leukemia. CDR3 residues: CASSYLAGGEETQYF. For the CDR3, the DNA is TGTGCCAGCAGTTATCTAGCGGGGGGGGAAGAGACCCAGTACTTC.